This TCR beta chain is from a study of T cells in women clearing cervical HPV infection. Looking at the study overall: HLA type stays a possible confounder, typing being limited.

All participants had a single incident cervical HPV16 infection, and prevalent HPV16 infections were excluded. Germline-derived CDR1 and CDR2 are MGHRA and YSYEKL. The CDR3 totals 16 residues. The ends were cut back, 4 bases at V and 3 bases at J, with 17 bases in the middle. TCR beta CDR3 amplified by multiplex PCR from approximately 1,100 ng genomic DNA. Profiling relied on immunoSEQ multiplex PCR, and the TCRdb table lists in-frame clones only, not all of them. The specimen's table records around 30,000 clones. Points on this clone: Antigen unknown. The sequenced fragment ends 3 residues before the CDR3 boundary, so the rest is inferred from the germline J gene.

Study-level findings and limits: Cases carried less TRBV6-7 than controls: 0.11% versus 0.16%.

This clonotype originated in a woman between 18 and 69 years old with a cervical HPV16 infection that either progressed to CIN3+ or cleared (not recorded which). This chain uses TRBV4-1 with TRBJ2-3; a possible D gene is TRBD2 (5 bases). Input material: blood buffy coat. This chain's CDR3 is CASSPSLGRSTDTQYF. The CDR3 bases that were read are TGCGCCAGCAGCCCTAGCTTGGGTCGGAGTACAGATACG.